This TCR beta chain was profiled in a study of T cells in Graves' hyperthyroidism and ophthalmopathy. Amplified regions were TCR beta CDR3 sequences from RNA transcripts. The study used the HTBI primer set for a first-round RT-PCR of the TCR CDR3. TCRdb called the multiplex PCR reads again in MiXCR, with one record for every CDR3 protein. The sample yields about 520,000 distinct CDR3 sequences, roughly 24% seen once. There are 13 residues in the CDR3. Trimming stripped 5 bases from V and 5 bases from J, with 10 bases between. This TCR came from a woman aged 25 to 39 with Graves' ophthalmopathy. The material sequenced was blood. The chain links TRBV12-3 or TRBV12-4 to TRBJ1-3; weak D call: TRBD1 (5 bases). The CDR3 sequence is CASSRDWRNTIYF. CDR3 nucleotide sequence: TGTGCCAGCAGTAGGGACTGGAGAAACACCATATATTTT.